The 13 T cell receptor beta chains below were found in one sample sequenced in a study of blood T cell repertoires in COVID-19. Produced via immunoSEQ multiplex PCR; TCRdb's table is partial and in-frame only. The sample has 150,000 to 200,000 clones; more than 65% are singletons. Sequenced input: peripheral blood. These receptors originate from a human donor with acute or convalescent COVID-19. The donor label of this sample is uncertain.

CDR3 loop: CAWSSSGTQYF. Here the CDR3 DNA reads TGTGCCTGGAGTTCGAGCGGAACCCAGTACTTC. This chain joins TRBV30 and TRBJ2-5, with D possibly matching TRBD2 (5 bases). Trimming stripped 2 bases from V and 8 bases from J, with 9 bases between. Germline CDR1 and CDR2: GTSNPN and SVGIG (reference sequence). The length of the CDR3 is 11 residues.

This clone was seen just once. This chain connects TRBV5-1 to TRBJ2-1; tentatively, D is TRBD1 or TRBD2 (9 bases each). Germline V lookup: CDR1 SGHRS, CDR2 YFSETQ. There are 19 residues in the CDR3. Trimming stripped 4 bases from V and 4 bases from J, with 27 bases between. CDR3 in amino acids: CASSVTGGGLAGHYNEQFF. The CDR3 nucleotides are TGCGCCAGCAGCGTGACAGGGGGTGGGCTAGCGGGACATTACAATGAGCAGTTCTTC.

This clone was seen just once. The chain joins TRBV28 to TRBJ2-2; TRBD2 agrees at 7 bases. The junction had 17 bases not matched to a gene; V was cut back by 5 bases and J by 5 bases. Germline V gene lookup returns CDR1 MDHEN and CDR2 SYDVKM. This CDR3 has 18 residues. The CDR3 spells CASSAPLGEGVYTGELFF. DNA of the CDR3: TGTGCCAGCAGTGCCCCCCTCGGGGAGGGAGTCTATACCGGGGAGCTGTTTTTT. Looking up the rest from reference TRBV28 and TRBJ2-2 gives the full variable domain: DVKVTQSSRYLVKRTGEKVFLECVQDMDHENMFWYRQDPGLGLRLIYFSYDVKMKEKGDIPEGYSVSREKKERFSLILESASTNQTSMYLCASSAPLGEGVYTGELFFGEGSRLTVL.

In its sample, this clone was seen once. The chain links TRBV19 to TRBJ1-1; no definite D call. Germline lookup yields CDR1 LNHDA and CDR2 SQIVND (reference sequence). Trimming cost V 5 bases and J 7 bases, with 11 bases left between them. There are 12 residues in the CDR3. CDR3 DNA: TGTGCCAGTAGTCGTTACCCAGTTGAAGCTTTCTTT. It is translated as CASSRYPVEAFF.

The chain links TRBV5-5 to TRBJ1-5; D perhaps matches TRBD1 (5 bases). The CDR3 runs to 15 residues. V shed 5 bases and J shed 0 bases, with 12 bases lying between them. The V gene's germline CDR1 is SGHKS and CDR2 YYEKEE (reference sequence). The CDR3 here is CASSSIGDSNQPQHF. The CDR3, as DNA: TGTGCCAGCAGTTCCATAGGGGATAGCAATCAGCCCCAGCATTTT.

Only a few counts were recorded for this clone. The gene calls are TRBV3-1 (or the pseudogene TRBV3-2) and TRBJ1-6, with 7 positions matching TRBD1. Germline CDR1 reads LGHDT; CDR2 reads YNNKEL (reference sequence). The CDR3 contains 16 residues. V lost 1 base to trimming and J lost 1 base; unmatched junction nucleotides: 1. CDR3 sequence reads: CASSQGQGSYNSPLHF. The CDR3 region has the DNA TGTGCCAGCAGCCAAGGACAGGGTTCCTATAATTCACCCCTCCACTTT.

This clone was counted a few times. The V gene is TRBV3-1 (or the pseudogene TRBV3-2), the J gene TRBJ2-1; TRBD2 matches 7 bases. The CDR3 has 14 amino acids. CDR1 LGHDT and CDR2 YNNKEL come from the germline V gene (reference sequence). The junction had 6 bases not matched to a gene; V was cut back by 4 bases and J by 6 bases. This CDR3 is CASSLRGGSNEQFF. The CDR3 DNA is TGTGCCAGCAGCCTTCGGGGCGGGAGCAATGAGCAGTTCTTC.

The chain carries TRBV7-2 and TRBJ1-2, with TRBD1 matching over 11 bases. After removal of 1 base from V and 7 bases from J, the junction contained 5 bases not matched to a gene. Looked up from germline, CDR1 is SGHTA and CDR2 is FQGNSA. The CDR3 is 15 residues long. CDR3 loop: CASSLGTGGAGGYTF. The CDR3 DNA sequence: TGTGCCAGCAGCTTAGGGACAGGGGGCGCGGGTGGCTACACCTTC.

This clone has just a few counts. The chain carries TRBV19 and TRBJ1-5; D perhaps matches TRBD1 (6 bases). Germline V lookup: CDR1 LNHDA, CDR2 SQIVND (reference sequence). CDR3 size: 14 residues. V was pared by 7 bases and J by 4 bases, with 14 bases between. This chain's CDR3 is CASKGVDRNQPQHF. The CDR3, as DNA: TGTGCCAGTAAGGGGGTCGATCGGAATCAGCCCCAGCATTTT.

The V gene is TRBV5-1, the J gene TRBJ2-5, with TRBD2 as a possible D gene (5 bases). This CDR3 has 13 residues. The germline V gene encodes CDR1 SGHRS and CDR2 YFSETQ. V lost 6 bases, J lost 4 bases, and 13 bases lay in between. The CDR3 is CASTSADSETQYF. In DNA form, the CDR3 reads TGCGCCAGCACCTCAGCGGATTCAGAGACCCAGTACTTC.

CDR3 nucleotides: TGTGCCAGGACGGCCGGGGGGGGACAGCCCCAGCATTTT. Its translation is CARTAGGGQPQHF. This sequence joins TRBV9 and TRBJ1-5; possible D gene TRBD1, 5 bases. The germline gives CDR1 SGDLS, CDR2 YYNGEE. V lost 8 bases and J lost 7, with 16 bases in between. CDR3 length: 13 residues.

The CDR3 DNA follows: TGTGCCAGCAACGGACAGGGGAGGCCTGGGGATGGCTACACCTTC. Amino acid sequence: CASNGQGRPGDGYTF. The gene calls are TRBV6-6 and TRBJ1-2; 9 bases fit TRBD1. The V gene end was trimmed by 7 bases and the J gene end by 6 bases; junction bases not matched to a gene: 12. The CDR3 is 15 amino acids. Germline V gene sequence: CDR1 MNHNY, CDR2 SVGAGI (reference sequence).

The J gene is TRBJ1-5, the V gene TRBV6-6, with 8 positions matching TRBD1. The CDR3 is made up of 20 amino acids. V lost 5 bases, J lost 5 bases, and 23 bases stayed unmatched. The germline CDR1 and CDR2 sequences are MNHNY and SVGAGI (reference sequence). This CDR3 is CASSPLGWTGRLSSDQPQHF. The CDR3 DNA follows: TGTGCCAGCAGTCCCTTGGGCTGGACAGGGCGTCTGTCCTCAGATCAGCCCCAGCATTTT.